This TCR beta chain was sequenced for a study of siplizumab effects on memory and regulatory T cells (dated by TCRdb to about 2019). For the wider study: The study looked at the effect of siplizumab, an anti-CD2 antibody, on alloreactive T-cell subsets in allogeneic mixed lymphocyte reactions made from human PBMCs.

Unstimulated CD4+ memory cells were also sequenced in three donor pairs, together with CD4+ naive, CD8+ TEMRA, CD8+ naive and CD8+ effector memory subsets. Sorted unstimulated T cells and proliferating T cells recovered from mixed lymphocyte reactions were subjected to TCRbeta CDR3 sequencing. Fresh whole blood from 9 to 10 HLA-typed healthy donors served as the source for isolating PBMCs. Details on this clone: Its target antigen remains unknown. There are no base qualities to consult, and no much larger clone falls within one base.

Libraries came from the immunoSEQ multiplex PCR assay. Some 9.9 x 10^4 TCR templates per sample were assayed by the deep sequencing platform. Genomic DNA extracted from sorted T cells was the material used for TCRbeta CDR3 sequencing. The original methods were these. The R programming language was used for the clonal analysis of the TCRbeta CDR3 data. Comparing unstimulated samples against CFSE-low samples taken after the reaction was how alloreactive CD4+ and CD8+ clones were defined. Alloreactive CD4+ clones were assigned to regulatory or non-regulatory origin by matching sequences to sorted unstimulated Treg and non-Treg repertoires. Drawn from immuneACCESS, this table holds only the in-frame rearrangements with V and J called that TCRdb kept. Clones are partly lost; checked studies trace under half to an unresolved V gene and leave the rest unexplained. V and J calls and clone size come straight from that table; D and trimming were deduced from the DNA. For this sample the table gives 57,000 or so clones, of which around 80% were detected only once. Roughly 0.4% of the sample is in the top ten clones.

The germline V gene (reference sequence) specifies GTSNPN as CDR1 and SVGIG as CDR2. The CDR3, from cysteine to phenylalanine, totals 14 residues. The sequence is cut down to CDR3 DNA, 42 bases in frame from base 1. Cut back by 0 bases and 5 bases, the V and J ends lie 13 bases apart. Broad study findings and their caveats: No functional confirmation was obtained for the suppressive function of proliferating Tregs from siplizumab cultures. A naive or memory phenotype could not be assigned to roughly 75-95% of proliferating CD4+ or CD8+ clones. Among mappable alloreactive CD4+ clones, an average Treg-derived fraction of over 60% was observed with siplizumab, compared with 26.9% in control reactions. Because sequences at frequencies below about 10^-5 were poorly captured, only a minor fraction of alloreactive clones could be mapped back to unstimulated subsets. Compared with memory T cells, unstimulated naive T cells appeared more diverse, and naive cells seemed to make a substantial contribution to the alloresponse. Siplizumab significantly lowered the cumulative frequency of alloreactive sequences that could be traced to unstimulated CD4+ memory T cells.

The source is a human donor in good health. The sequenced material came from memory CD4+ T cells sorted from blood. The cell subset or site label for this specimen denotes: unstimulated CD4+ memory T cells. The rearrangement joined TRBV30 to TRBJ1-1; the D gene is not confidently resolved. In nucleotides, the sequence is TGTGCCTGGAGTGTAGCGGGGTATGGGACTGAAGCTTTCTTT. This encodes CAWSVAGYGTEAFF. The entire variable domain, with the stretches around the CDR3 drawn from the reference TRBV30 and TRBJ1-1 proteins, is SQTIHQWPATLVQPVGSPLSLECTVEGTSNPNLYWYRQAAGRGLQLLFYSVGIGQISSEVPQNLSASRPQDRQFILSSKKLLLSDSGFYLCAWSVAGYGTEAFFGQGTRLTVV.